These 4 T cell receptor beta chains came from one sample sequenced in a study of blood T cell repertoires in COVID-19. Measured with immunoSEQ multiplex PCR; TCRdb has only the in-frame clones, and not every one. This sample has about 270,000 clones, with less than 90% found just once. Sequenced input: peripheral blood. The receptors originated from a woman in her 30s with COVID-19, enrolled during active disease.

This clone has only a few counts. The V and J genes are TRBV12-3 or TRBV12-4 and TRBJ1-1, with D possibly being TRBD1 (6 bases). V was pared by 6 bases and J by 1 base, with 9 bases between. The CDR3 spans 13 residues. The CDR3 DNA is TGTGCCAGCAGGGGACATTCGAACACTGAAGCTTTCTTT. Its protein product is CASRGHSNTEAFF.

The chain employs TRBV5-5 and TRBJ1-5, with D unresolved. V lost 0 bases to trimming and J lost 6 bases, with 7 bases between them. The CDR3 runs to 13 residues. CDR1 is SGHKS, CDR2 YYEKEE, per germline (reference sequence). The CDR3 DNA follows: TGTGCCAGCAGCTTGGGGACTGGTCAGCCCCAGCATTTT. It is translated as CASSLGTGQPQHF.

A few counts support this clone. This chain joins TRBV7-2 and TRBJ2-1; D perhaps matches TRBD2 (5 bases). This CDR3 spans 16 amino acids. V was trimmed by 5 bases and J by 6 bases, leaving 20 bases between them. The germline V gene encodes CDR1 SGHTA and CDR2 FQGNSA. In nucleotides, the CDR3 is TGTGCCAGCAGCCGTACCCCCGGACTTGCTTCCAATGAGCAGTTCTTC. Translated: CASSRTPGLASNEQFF.

This clone was found once. This chain uses TRBV7-7 with TRBJ2-1; no reliable D call. Germline-derived CDR1 and CDR2 are SSHAT and FNYEAQ (reference sequence). The CDR3 covers 15 residues. V lost 4 bases and J lost 1, with 11 bases in between. The CDR3 coding sequence is TGTGCCAGCAGCTCCGGAGTGGGTTCCTACAATGAGCAGTTCTTC. It translates to CASSSGVGSYNEQFF.